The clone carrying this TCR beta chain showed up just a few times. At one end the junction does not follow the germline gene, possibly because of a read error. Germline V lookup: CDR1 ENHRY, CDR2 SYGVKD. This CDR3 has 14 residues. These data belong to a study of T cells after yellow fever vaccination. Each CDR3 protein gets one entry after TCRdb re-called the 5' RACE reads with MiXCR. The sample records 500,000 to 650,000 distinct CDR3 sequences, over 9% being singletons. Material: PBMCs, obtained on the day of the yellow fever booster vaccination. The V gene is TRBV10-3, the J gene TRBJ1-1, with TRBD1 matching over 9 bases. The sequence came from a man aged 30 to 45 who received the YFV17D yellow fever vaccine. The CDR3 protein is CAIRGQGSNTEAFF. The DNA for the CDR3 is TGTGCCATCAGGGGACAGGGTTCGAACACTGAAGCCTTCTTT.